This T cell receptor (beta chain) was recovered during a study of blood T cell repertoires in COVID-19. CDR3 length equals 15 residues. Germline CDR1 MNHEY, CDR2 SVGAGI. V was pared by 7 bases and J by 0 bases, with 10 bases between. Repertoires were generated with immunoSEQ multiplex PCR, while TCRdb's copy carries only in-frame clones and drops some. This sample has about half a million clones; 80% to 90% occur once, and the top ten carry 6.5% to 9.5%. The source is a woman aged 60-75 years who had recovered from COVID-19. The sample comprised PBMCs or T cells enriched from blood (not recorded which). The rearrangement links TRBV6-5 to TRBJ1-6; D is possibly TRBD1 (6 bases). The CDR3 is CASKRGSSYNSPLHF. In DNA form, the CDR3 reads TGTGCCAGCAAAAGGGGGAGCTCCTATAATTCACCCCTCCACTTT.